This T cell receptor beta chain was recovered during a study of regulatory T cells in long-lasting Graves disease. This CDR3 region has 15 residues. Germline V gene lookup returns CDR1 MGHRA and CDR2 YSYEKL. V was clipped by 5 bases and J by 2 bases, with 14 bases between them. Time point: newly diagnosed GD, antithyroid drugs for less than 3 months. From PBMCs, RNA was extracted and then used to make the TCR library. Building the TCR beta libraries relied on iRepertoire HTBI primers, and CDR3 regions underwent Arm-PCR. Using its own MiXCR run on the multiplex PCR reads, TCRdb lists one record per CDR3 protein. The table lists approximately 470,000 distinct CDR3 sequences, roughly 16% of them singletons. This clonotype showed up just a few times. Separately, the same data were catalogued under a study of T cells in Graves' hyperthyroidism and ophthalmopathy. That study reports: In validation, the model predicted ophthalmopathy. These predictions came a median approximately 5.9 months before onset.

The rearrangement joins TRBV4-1 to TRBJ2-3; D gene unclear. This TCR was sampled from a man in his forties or fifties with Graves disease. This specimen consisted of peripheral blood mononuclear cells (PBMCs), obtained at new diagnosis, from a patient treated with antithyroid drugs. The CDR3 DNA reads TGCGCCAGCAGCGGCGGCAGCCGTTACACAGATACGCAGTATTTT. Translating it yields CASSGGSRYTDTQYF.